This T cell receptor (beta chain) was identified during a study of T cell responses to AZD1222 COVID-19 vaccine. CDR1 and CDR2 from the germline V gene are SEHNR and FQNEAQ (reference sequence). V gave up 1 base and J gave up 6 bases, with 16 bases separating them. The CDR3 extends over 15 amino acids. Generated by immunoSEQ multiplex PCR, the TCRdb table keeps only in-frame clones and is missing some. The data show 140,000 or so clones, roughly nine tenths seen once. To note about this clone: What it binds is not known.

General study findings and limits: Recipients of AZD1222 seropositive at baseline numbered only 6 or 7. Spike-wide vaccine-associated CD4 TCRs dominated at 160-218 and 743-854. There were repertoire samples only from the period after the peak T cell response. With two AZD1222 doses given, Spike-specific TCR breadth and depth both rose.

The receptor comes from an adult who received the MenACWY meningococcal vaccine as a control. V and J are TRBV7-9 and TRBJ2-7; D might be TRBD1 (5 bases). This specimen was peripheral blood, taken 28 days after the second dose of the MenACWY control vaccine. CDR3 loop: CASSLGQGGRGEQYF. The CDR3, as DNA: TGTGCCAGCAGCTTAGGGCAGGGCGGTAGGGGCGAGCAGTACTTC.